In its sample, the clone carrying this TCR beta chain was seen many times. Its specificity is not known. A 5'RACE reaction primed in the constant segment made cDNA libraries of TCR alpha and TCR beta, and these carried sample barcodes and UMIs. One entry per CDR3 protein, called by TCRdb with MiXCR from the 5' RACE reads. The sample contains approximately 170,000 distinct CDR3 sequences, under 15% of which appear only once. The data derive from a study of T-cell memory formation after mild COVID-19. Across the study: Clustering of TCRs was largely donor specific. Study-level points and caveats: Clones that shrank (day 15 to 85) were balanced CD4/CD8, whereas later expanders leaned CD4+.

The trim removed 6 bases at V and 3 bases at J, leaving 9 bases unmatched. Per the germline V gene, CDR1 is KGHSH and CDR2 is LQKENI. The CDR3 loop spans 15 amino acids. The gene calls are TRBV18 and TRBJ2-3, with TRBD2 identical over 7 bases. The receptor's source is a man aged 18-30 years who had mild COVID-19 (a few samples of this study predate the infection). Cell type and time point are not known. Sequences were obtained from PBMCs or a T cell subset sorted from them (not recorded which). The CDR3 bases are TGTGCCAGCTCCCCTTTGGCGGGGGAGACAGATACGCAGTATTTT. Protein product: CASSPLAGETDTQYF.